In this sample, the clone carrying this T cell receptor (beta chain) turned up many times. CDR1 and CDR2 from the germline V gene are MNHEY and SMNVEV (reference sequence). The length of the CDR3 is 13 residues. Trimming at V came to 4 bases and at J to 4 bases, leaving 3 bases not matched to a gene. Libraries for naive CD8 T cells, which were made from around 20,000 to 1,000,000 sorted cells, drew on 10%, 30% or 50% of the RNA. The data stem from a study of molecular identifiers for immune sequencing clone quantification. Study as a whole: In replicates, RNA from around 20,000 or 100,000 naive CD8 cells was divided five ways and four parts were sequenced.

Each CDR3 protein is one row after TCRdb ran MiXCR on the PCR reads. The sample has around 460,000 distinct CDR3 sequences; about 20% are singletons. The chain couples TRBV27 to TRBJ2-7, with 8 nucleotides matching TRBD1. The specimen sequenced was naive CD8+ T cells from blood, with Jurkat cell RNA spiked in. Subset indicated: FACS-sorted CD8+CD4-CCR7+CD45RA+ naive T cells. This receptor was obtained from a human donor in good health. Some libraries in this study had Jurkat cell RNA spiked in. The CDR3 DNA reads as TGTGCCAGCAGTTCGGGACAGGAGTACGAGCAGTACTTC. This sequence encodes CASSSGQEYEQYF.